What follows are 8 T cell receptor beta chains derived from one specimen sequenced in a study of blood T cells in healthy people across ages. Sample-barcoded 5' priming and a J-beta primer mix drove a second PCR of roughly 7 to 11 cycles. One entry per CDR3 protein, called by TCRdb with MiXCR from the 5' RACE reads. The repertoire holds around 940,000 distinct CDR3 sequences, with 51% as singletons. The sequenced sample was blood. These receptors came from a woman aged 55-75 years in good health.

This clonotype was picked up many times. This chain joins TRBV29-1 and TRBJ2-7; D not certain. The V and J ends lost 6 bases and 0 bases respectively, with 15 bases between them. The CDR3 is 14 amino acids. CDR1 and CDR2 from the germline V gene are SQVTM and ANQGSEA. CDR3 DNA sequence: TGCAGCGTCGTTGTGGGGTATAGCTCCTACGAGCAGTACTTC. Translation gives CSVVVGYSSYEQYF.

The chain uses TRBV7-3 and TRBJ2-5, with 13 bases matching TRBD2. This CDR3 comprises 16 residues. Losses at the gene ends were 3 bases for V and 2 bases for J; bases not matched to a gene: 3. Germline CDR1 and CDR2: SGHTA and FQGTGA. The CDR3: CASSLGLAGKQETQYF. The CDR3 DNA reads as TGTGCCAGCAGCTTGGGACTAGCGGGAAAACAAGAGACCCAGTACTTC.

In regard to this clonotype: This clone may be a read error of a much larger clone one base away. This chain joins TRBV3-1 and TRBJ2-7; 9 bases are a match to TRBD1. The V segment lost 1 base and the J segment 2 bases; nucleotides outside the gene matches: 3. The CDR3 has 15 residues. From germline, CDR1 is LGHDT and CDR2 YNNKEL (reference sequence). The CDR3 is CASSQATGGTYEQYF. In DNA form, the CDR3 reads TGTGCCAGCAGCCAAGCGACAGGGGGGACCTACGAGCAGTACTTC.

The CDR3 DNA is TGTGCCAGCAACTTGATCGGGACTAGTGCCTACAATGAGCAGTACTTC. Translating it yields CASNLIGTSAYNEQYF. The chain employs TRBV28 and TRBJ2-4, with 8 bases that match TRBD2. CDR3 length: 16 residues. The trim removed 7 bases at V and 13 bases at J, leaving 21 bases unmatched. Looked up from germline, CDR1 is MDHEN and CDR2 is SYDVKM.

CDR3: CASSLEGTNSYEQYF. The CDR3, as DNA: TGTGCCAGCAGCTTAGAAGGGACTAACTCCTACGAGCAGTACTTC. The chain has TRBV7-2 and TRBJ2-7; TRBD2 agrees at 7 bases. Germline V gene data show CDR1 as SGHTA and CDR2 as FQGNSA. The V and J ends lost 1 base and 0 bases, in that order; junction bases with no gene match: 3. This CDR3 is 15 amino acids long.

This clonotype showed up just a few times. The V call is TRBV7-2, the J call TRBJ2-4, with TRBD2 identical over 7 bases. CDR1 SGHTA and CDR2 FQGNSA come from the germline V gene. Trimming removed 5 bases from V and 0 bases from J; junction bases left unmatched: 10. The CDR3 consists of 17 residues. CDR3 amino acids: CASSPRGRGEAKNIQYF. As DNA, the CDR3 is TGTGCCAGCAGCCCCCGGGGGAGGGGCGAAGCCAAAAACATTCAGTACTTC.

This clonotype occurred a few times. The CDR3: CASTLSGPSYNEQFF. CDR3 bases: TGTGCCAGCACCCTAAGCGGGCCTTCCTACAATGAGCAGTTCTTC. The J gene is TRBJ2-1, the V gene TRBV27, with D perhaps matching TRBD2 (6 bases). Trimming removed 7 bases at V and 1 base at J, with 14 bases between. This CDR3 spans 15 amino acids. Germline V gives CDR1 MNHEY, CDR2 SMNVEV (reference sequence).

This clonotype was seen just once. The chain couples TRBV7-6 to TRBJ2-2; 7 nucleotides align to TRBD2. With V trimmed by 1 base and J by 0 bases, 2 bases remained unmatched. CDR3 size: 16 residues. Looked up from germline, CDR1 is SGHVS and CDR2 is FNYEAQ. The DNA for the CDR3 is TGTGCCAGCAGCTTAGGCGGGAGTCCGAACACCGGGGAGCTGTTTTTT. Amino acid sequence: CASSLGGSPNTGELFF.